The clone carrying this TCR beta chain was seen many times. Its specificity is not known. These data originate in a study of molecular identifiers for immune sequencing clone quantification. In the study overall: Naive CD8 cell RNA, from approximately 20,000 or 100,000 cells, was split five ways in replicates, with four sequenced.

Study findings and constraints: In CMV-specific effectors, clones above 20 copies held over 97% of molecules; naive, under 1%.

CD8+CD4-CCR7+CD45RA+ cells were sorted as naive CD8 T cells. CDR1 MNHEY and CDR2 SVGEGT come from the germline V gene. V was clipped by 6 bases and J by 7 bases, with 19 bases between them. This CDR3 comprises 15 residues. TCRdb re-derived calls from the PCR reads in MiXCR, one entry per CDR3 protein. Among tens of thousands of distinct CDR3 sequences listed, less than 20% were seen once. The sample comprised naive CD8+ T cells from blood, with Jurkat cell RNA spiked in. Stated subset: FACS-sorted CD8+CD4-CCR7+CD45RA+ naive T cells. The sequence came from a human donor in good health. Some libraries in this study had Jurkat cell RNA spiked in. The rearrangement joins TRBV6-2 or TRBV6-3 to TRBJ2-1, with D unclear. CDR3 protein: CASSFLVSGANEQFF. CDR3 nucleotides: TGTGCCAGCAGCTTTCTAGTCTCCGGAGCGAATGAGCAGTTCTTC.